One and the same sample provided the 25 T cell receptor beta chains below, sequenced in a study of blood T cell repertoires in COVID-19. Libraries were prepared by immunoSEQ multiplex PCR; TCRdb keeps only in-frame clonotypes and omits some of them. The data contain 200,000 to 250,000 clones, over 75% of them singletons. Sequencing was done on a sample of PBMCs or T cells enriched from blood (not recorded which). The receptors stem from a woman aged 18-29 years in a cohort exposed to, infected with or recovered from COVID-19 (not recorded which).

This chain uses TRBV9 with TRBJ2-1; 14 bases map to TRBD2. The CDR3 length is 17 residues. CDR1 is SGDLS, CDR2 YYNGEE, per germline. V trimming: 3 bases; J trimming: 6 bases; junction bases outside the gene matches: 8. The CDR3 region is CASSAQRTSGGFNEQFF. The CDR3 DNA sequence: TGTGCCAGCAGCGCGCAGAGGACTAGCGGGGGGTTCAATGAGCAGTTCTTC.

The chain employs TRBV11-2 and TRBJ2-2; 9 positions agree with TRBD2. CDR1 SGHAT and CDR2 FQNNGV come from the germline V gene. Trimming cost V 7 bases and J 3 bases; bases outside gene matches: 6. There are 15 residues in the CDR3. The CDR3 sequence is CASNAGGPDTGELFF. CDR3 DNA sequence: TGTGCCAGCAATGCGGGGGGGCCGGACACCGGGGAGCTGTTTTTT.

The chain carries TRBV24-1 and TRBJ2-3, with D unresolved. The V end lost 7 bases, the J end lost 6 bases, and 10 bases lay between the germline ends. This CDR3 has 12 amino acids. Germline V lookup: CDR1 KGHDR, CDR2 SFDVKD. The CDR3 nucleotides are TGTGCCACCAGCGATCCTAGGGATACGCAGTATTTT. Protein product: CATSDPRDTQYF.

The chain uses TRBV19 and TRBJ1-5; no firm D call. The CDR3 is 13 amino acids. Germline V gives CDR1 LNHDA, CDR2 SQIVND (reference sequence). Trimming left V 3 bases short and J 4 bases short, with 7 bases between. The CDR3 region is CASSIEGNQPQHF. The CDR3 nucleotides are TGTGCCAGTAGTATTGAGGGAAATCAGCCCCAGCATTTT.

This clone was recorded once. V is TRBV19 and J is TRBJ1-4; 7 positions match TRBD1. CDR1 is LNHDA and CDR2 is SQIVND in the germline V gene (reference sequence). The trim removed 7 bases at V and 5 bases at J, leaving 10 bases unmatched. The CDR3 loop spans 15 amino acids. Written as DNA, the CDR3 is TGTGCCAGTAAGCTGACGGGACAGATAAATGAAAAACTGTTTTTT. Its translation: CASKLTGQINEKLFF.

J is TRBJ2-2 and V is TRBV7-9, with 9 bases lining up with TRBD2. Germline trimming cut 6 bases from V and 5 bases from J; bases unmatched to any gene: 4. The V gene's germline CDR1 is SEHNR and CDR2 FQNEAQ (reference sequence). CDR3 length: 14 residues. Here the CDR3 reads CASSYSGGTGELFF. The CDR3 bases are TGTGCCAGCAGTTATAGCGGGGGAACCGGGGAGCTGTTTTTT.

This clone came up a few times. J is TRBJ2-3 and V is TRBV7-9; D possibly corresponds to TRBD1 (6 bases). The CDR3 spans 15 residues. The V end lost 5 bases, the J end lost 1 base, and 13 bases lay between the germline ends. CDR1 and CDR2 from the germline V gene are SEHNR and FQNEAQ (reference sequence). The CDR3 coding sequence is TGTGCCAGCAGCCTATGGGACACCCGCACAGATACGCAGTATTTT. Translating it yields CASSLWDTRTDTQYF.

This chain connects TRBV4-1 to TRBJ1-4; possibly TRBD1 for D (6 bases). There are 13 residues in the CDR3. Germline CDR1 reads MGHRA; CDR2 reads YSYEKL. Trimming left V 4 bases short and J 9 bases short, with 12 bases between. CDR3 sequence reads: CASSPTTGQKLFF. DNA of the CDR3: TGCGCCAGCAGCCCCACCACAGGGCAAAAACTGTTTTTT.

The chain uses TRBV3-1 (or the pseudogene TRBV3-2) and TRBJ2-2; TRBD2 matches 9 bases. CDR3 length equals 16 residues. Germline trimming cut 1 base from V and 4 bases from J; bases unmatched to any gene: 4. Germline V CDR1 and CDR2: LGHDT, YNNKEL (reference sequence). CDR3 sequence (DNA): TGTGCCAGCAGCCAAGTAGCGGGAGCGGGCACCGGGGAGCTGTTTTTT. It is translated as CASSQVAGAGTGELFF.

This chain connects TRBV18 to TRBJ2-2; TRBD1 aligns across 10 bases. Germline CDR1 and CDR2: KGHSH and LQKENI. CDR3 length: 16 residues. Trimming cost V 8 bases and J 3 bases; bases outside gene matches: 9. CDR3 protein: CASNPGTGVYTGELFF. CDR3 in DNA: TGTGCCAGCAACCCCGGGACAGGGGTTTACACCGGGGAGCTGTTTTTT.

This chain connects TRBV24-1 to TRBJ1-1, with a weak D call TRBD1 (5 bases). The CDR3 runs 13 residues. Germline V gene sequence: CDR1 KGHDR, CDR2 SFDVKD. V was cut by 6 bases and J by 2 bases, with 9 bases left in between. The CDR3 reads CATSPGFNTEAFF. The CDR3 DNA follows: TGTGCCACCAGTCCAGGGTTTAACACTGAAGCTTTCTTT.

The chain combines TRBV7-9 with TRBJ2-5, with 8 bases lining up with TRBD1. J lost 4 bases, V lost 4 bases, and 14 bases had no gene match. CDR1 is SEHNR, CDR2 FQNEAQ, per germline (reference sequence). The CDR3 loop spans 17 amino acids. The CDR3 DNA is TGTGCCAGCAGCTCGTGGACAGGGAAGGCTTCCCGAGAGACCCAGTACTTC. Its protein product is CASSSWTGKASRETQYF. Full variable domain (remainder filled in from reference TRBV7-9 and TRBJ2-5): DTGVSQNPRHKITKRGQNVTFRCDPISEHNRLYWYRQTLGQGPEFLTYFQNEAQLEKSRLLSDRFSAERPKGSFSTLEIQRTEQGDSAMYLCASSSWTGKASRETQYFGPGTRLLVL.

The chain couples TRBV27 to TRBJ1-1; D may be TRBD1 (6 bases). Germline CDR1 and CDR2: MNHEY and SMNVEV (reference sequence). The germline V and J ends were trimmed by 5 bases and 5 bases, with 21 bases remaining between them. The CDR3 length is 16 residues. The CDR3 sequence is CASSPILHRVWTEAFF. The CDR3, as DNA: TGTGCCAGCAGTCCCATATTGCACAGGGTTTGGACTGAAGCTTTCTTT.

The chain carries TRBV6-2 or TRBV6-3 and TRBJ1-5, with 9 bases matching TRBD1. The CDR3 runs to 14 residues. Germline CDR1 MNHEY, CDR2 SVGEGT. With V trimmed by 2 bases and J by 5 bases, 1 base remained unmatched. In DNA form, the CDR3 reads TGTGCCAGCAGTTACCGGACAGGGGATCAGCCCCAGCATTTT. This sequence encodes CASSYRTGDQPQHF.

The J gene is TRBJ1-4, the V gene TRBV6-5; D call uncertain. Germline CDR1 is MNHEY and CDR2 is SVGAGI. The CDR3 runs to 14 residues. Trimming shortened V by 5 bases and J by 6 bases, and 13 bases separated the two germline ends. In DNA form, the CDR3 reads TGTGCCAGCAGTCTGCAGAGACGGGATGAAAAACTGTTTTTT. Its protein is CASSLQRRDEKLFF.

The V and J genes are TRBV10-1 and TRBJ2-1; D unclear. Trimming removed 8 bases at V and 8 bases at J, with 16 bases between. The CDR3 spans 13 residues. Per germline, CDR1 WNHNN and CDR2 SYGVQD (reference sequence). The CDR3 protein is CASSPTLKDEQFF. DNA of the CDR3: TGCGCCAGCTCCCCGACTCTAAAGGATGAGCAGTTCTTC.

V gene TRBV6-5 combines with J gene TRBJ2-7; D possibly corresponds to TRBD1 (5 bases). The CDR3 runs to 15 residues. Per germline, CDR1 MNHEY and CDR2 SVGAGI. V lost 3 bases and J lost 2, with 14 bases in between. The CDR3 region is CASSYGGAPAYEQYF. CDR3 DNA sequence: TGTGCCAGCAGTTATGGTGGGGCCCCCGCCTACGAGCAGTACTTC.

The chain joins TRBV7-2 to TRBJ1-5, with 8 positions matching TRBD1. The V gene's germline CDR1 is SGHTA and CDR2 FQGNSA. J was trimmed by 2 bases and V by 1 base; bases with no gene match: 4. This CDR3 comprises 16 residues. Here the CDR3 DNA reads TGTGCCAGCAGCTTAGGGACAGGGTTCCGCAATCAGCCCCAGCATTTT. Its protein is CASSLGTGFRNQPQHF.

The rearrangement joins TRBV5-1 to TRBJ2-1; 8 bases map to TRBD2. This CDR3 region has 16 residues. CDR1 and CDR2 (germline): SGHRS, YFSETQ. V was clipped by 4 bases and J by 2 bases; unmatched bases: 8. DNA of the CDR3: TGCGCCAGCAGCCTCGTCCCGGGACTAGCCTACAATGAGCAGTTCTTC. Amino acids: CASSLVPGLAYNEQFF.

The V call is TRBV4-2, the J call TRBJ2-7; a possible D gene is TRBD2 (6 bases). The CDR3 extends over 16 amino acids. With 0 bases removed from V and 0 bases from J, the gap between germline ends came to 12 bases. CDR1 and CDR2 from the germline V gene are LGHNA and YNFKEQ. The CDR3 spells CASSQDSERASYEQYF. CDR3 nucleotide sequence: TGTGCCAGCAGCCAAGATAGCGAGCGGGCCTCCTACGAGCAGTACTTC.

The rearrangement uses TRBV19 and TRBJ1-5, with D unclear. Trimming shortened V by 3 bases and J by 0 bases, and 6 bases separated the two germline ends. The CDR3 is 14 residues long. Germline-derived CDR1 and CDR2 are LNHDA and SQIVND (reference sequence). In DNA form, the CDR3 reads TGTGCCAGTAGTATTTTAGATAGCAATCAGCCCCAGCATTTT. Protein sequence: CASSILDSNQPQHF.

The chain has TRBV23-1 and TRBJ2-7, with a possible D match to TRBD1 (5 bases). Being an ORF, TRBV23-1 has a function that is uncertain. Trimming pared 4 bases from V and 2 bases from J, leaving 15 bases between. The CDR3 covers 15 residues. CDR3 protein: CASSRLPGIPYEQYF. In nucleotides, the CDR3 is TGCGCCAGCAGTCGCCTTCCAGGGATCCCCTACGAGCAGTACTTC.

This chain connects TRBV7-2 to TRBJ1-4, with 8 bases fitting TRBD1. The CDR3 is 15 amino acids. V shed 5 bases and J 3 bases; nucleotides not matched to a gene: 5. Germline V CDR1 and CDR2: SGHTA, FQGNSA. CDR3 in amino acids: CASSPNRGANEKLFF. CDR3 nucleotide sequence: TGTGCCAGCAGCCCCAACAGGGGGGCTAATGAAAAACTGTTTTTT. Based on the CDR3 plus reference TRBV7-2 and TRBJ1-4, the full variable domain is GAGVSQSPSNKVTEKGKDVELRCDPISGHTALYWYRQSLGQGLEFLIYFQGNSAPDKSGLPSDRFSAERTGGSVSTLTIQRTQQEDSAVYLCASSPNRGANEKLFFGSGTQLSVL.

The rearrangement links TRBV6-1 to TRBJ2-6; 8 bases fit TRBD1. The CDR3 runs to 18 residues. CDR1 and CDR2 from the germline V gene are MNHNS and SASEGT. J gave up 2 bases and V 4 bases, and 10 bases lay outside the gene matches. CDR3 region: CASSGETGVVAGANVLTF. The CDR3 DNA reads as TGTGCCAGCAGTGGGGAGACAGGGGTGGTGGCTGGGGCCAACGTCCTGACTTTC.

The CDR3 DNA follows: TGTGCCAGCAGCTTAGACAGGGGGTCCTACAATGAGCAGTTCTTC. It is translated as CASSLDRGSYNEQFF. This chain uses TRBV11-3 with TRBJ2-1, with 7 positions matching TRBD1. The CDR3 contains 15 residues. Germline assignment: CDR1 SGHNT and CDR2 YENEEA. The V gene end was trimmed by 0 bases and the J gene end by 1 base; junction bases not matched to a gene: 0.